The present TCR beta chain was sequenced within a study of blood T cell repertoires in COVID-19. Turning to the study itself: PBMCs, B-cell-depleted T cells, or T cells provided the cDNA or gDNA that made up the material.

Profiled with immunoSEQ multiplex PCR; TCRdb holds only in-frame clones, not every one. The sample shows 10,000 to 15,000 clones, approximately 77% of them seen only once. This clonotype originated in a man between 60 and 75 years old with COVID-19, enrolled during active disease. The sequencing sample was made of peripheral blood.

The CDR3 loop is CASSLVLQGATNEKLFF. CDR3 nucleotides: TGTGCCAGCAGCTTAGTGTTACAGGGGGCGACGAATGAAAAACTGTTTTTT. The genes are TRBV7-9 and TRBJ1-4; 9 nucleotides line up with TRBD1. CDR1 is SEHNR and CDR2 is FQNEAQ in the germline V gene (reference sequence). This CDR3 region has 17 residues. The junction had 8 bases not matched to a gene; V was cut back by 1 base and J by 5 bases. Based on the CDR3 plus reference TRBV7-9 and TRBJ1-4, the full variable domain is DTGVSQNPRHKITKRGQNVTFRCDPISEHNRLYWYRQTLGQGPEFLTYFQNEAQLEKSRLLSDRFSAERPKGSFSTLEIQRTEQGDSAMYLCASSLVLQGATNEKLFFGSGTQLSVL.